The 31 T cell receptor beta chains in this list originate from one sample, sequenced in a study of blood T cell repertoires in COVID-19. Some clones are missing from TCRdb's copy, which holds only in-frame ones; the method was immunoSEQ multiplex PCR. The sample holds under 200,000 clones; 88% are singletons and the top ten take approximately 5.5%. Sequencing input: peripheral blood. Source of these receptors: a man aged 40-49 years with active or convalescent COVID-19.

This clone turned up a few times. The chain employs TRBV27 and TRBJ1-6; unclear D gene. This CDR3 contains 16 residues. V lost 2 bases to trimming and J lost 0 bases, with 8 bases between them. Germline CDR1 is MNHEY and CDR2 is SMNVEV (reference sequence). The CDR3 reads CASSLSRTSYNSPLHF. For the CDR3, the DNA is TGTGCCAGCAGTTTAAGCCGCACCTCCTATAATTCACCCCTCCACTTT.

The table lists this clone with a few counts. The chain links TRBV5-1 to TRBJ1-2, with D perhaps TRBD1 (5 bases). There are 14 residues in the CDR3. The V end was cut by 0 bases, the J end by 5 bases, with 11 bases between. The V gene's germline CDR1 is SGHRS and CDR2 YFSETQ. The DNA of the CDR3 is TGCGCCAGCAGCTTGGAAGGGGCAAGGTATGGCTACACCTTC. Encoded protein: CASSLEGARYGYTF.

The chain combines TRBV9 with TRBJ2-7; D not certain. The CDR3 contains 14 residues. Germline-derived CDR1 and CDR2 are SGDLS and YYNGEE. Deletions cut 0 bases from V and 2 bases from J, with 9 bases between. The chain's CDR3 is CASSVGSGTYEQYF. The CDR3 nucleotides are TGTGCCAGCAGCGTAGGGTCAGGTACCTACGAGCAGTACTTC. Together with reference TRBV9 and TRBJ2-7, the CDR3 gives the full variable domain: DSGVTQTPKHLITATGQRVTLRCSPRSGDLSVYWYQQSLDQGLQFLIQYYNGEERAKGNILERFSAQQFPDLHSELNLSSLELGDSALYFCASSVGSGTYEQYFGPGTRLTVT.

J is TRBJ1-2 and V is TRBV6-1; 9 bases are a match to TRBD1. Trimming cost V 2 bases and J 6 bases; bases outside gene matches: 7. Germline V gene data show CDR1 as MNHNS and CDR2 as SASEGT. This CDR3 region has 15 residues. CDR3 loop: CASSEPSTGGDGYTF. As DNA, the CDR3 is TGTGCCAGCAGTGAACCGTCCACAGGGGGCGATGGCTACACCTTC.

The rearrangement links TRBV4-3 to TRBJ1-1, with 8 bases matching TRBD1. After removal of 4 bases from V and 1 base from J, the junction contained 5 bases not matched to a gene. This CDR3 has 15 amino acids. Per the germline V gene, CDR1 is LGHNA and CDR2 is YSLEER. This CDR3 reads CASSRSTGGNTEAFF. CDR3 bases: TGCGCCAGCAGCCGTTCAACAGGGGGGAACACTGAAGCTTTCTTT.

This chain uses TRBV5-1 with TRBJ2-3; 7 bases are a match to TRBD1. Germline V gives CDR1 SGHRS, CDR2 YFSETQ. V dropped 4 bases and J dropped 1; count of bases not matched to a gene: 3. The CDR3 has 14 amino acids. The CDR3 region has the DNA TGCGCCAGCAGCAAAGACAGGGGCACAGATACGCAGTATTTT. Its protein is CASSKDRGTDTQYF.

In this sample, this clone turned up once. DNA for the CDR3: TGTGCCAGCAGGCCAACAGGGGCTGGAAACACCATATATTTT. Its translation: CASRPTGAGNTIYF. The chain employs TRBV5-8 and TRBJ1-3; 7 positions agree with TRBD1. Germline CDR1 SGHTS, CDR2 YDEGEE. CDR3 length: 14 residues. Trimming at V came to 5 bases and at J to 2 bases, leaving 4 bases not matched to a gene. Filled out from reference TRBV5-8 and TRBJ1-3, the complete variable domain reads EAGVTQSPTHLIKTRGQQATLRCSPISGHTSVYWYQQALGLGLQFLLWYDEGEERNRGNFPPRFSGRQFPNYSSELNVNALELEDSALYLCASRPTGAGNTIYFGEGSWLTVV.

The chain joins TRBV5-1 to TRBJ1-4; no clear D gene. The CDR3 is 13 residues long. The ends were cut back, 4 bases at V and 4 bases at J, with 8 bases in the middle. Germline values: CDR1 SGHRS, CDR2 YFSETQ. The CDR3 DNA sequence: TGCGCCAGCAGCAGCGGTGATAATGAAAAACTGTTTTTT. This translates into CASSSGDNEKLFF. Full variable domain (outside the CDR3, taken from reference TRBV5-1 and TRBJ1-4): KAGVTQTPRYLIKTRGQQVTLSCSPISGHRSVSWYQQTPGQGLQFLFEYFSETQRNKGNFPGRFSGRQFSNSRSEMNVSTLELGDSALYLCASSSGDNEKLFFGSGTQLSVL.

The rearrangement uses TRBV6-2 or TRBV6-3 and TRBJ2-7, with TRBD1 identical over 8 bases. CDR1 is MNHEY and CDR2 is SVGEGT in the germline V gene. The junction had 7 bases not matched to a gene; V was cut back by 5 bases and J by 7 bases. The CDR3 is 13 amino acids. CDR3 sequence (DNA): TGTGCCAGCAGTAAACAGGGGGTAAGGGAGCAGTACTTC. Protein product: CASSKQGVREQYF.

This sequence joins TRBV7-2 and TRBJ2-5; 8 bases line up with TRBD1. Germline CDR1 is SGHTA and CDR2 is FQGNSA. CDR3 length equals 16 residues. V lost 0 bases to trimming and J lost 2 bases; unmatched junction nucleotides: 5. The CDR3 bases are TGTGCCAGCAGCTTAGCGACCGACAGGGGTCAAGAGACCCAGTACTTC. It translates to CASSLATDRGQETQYF. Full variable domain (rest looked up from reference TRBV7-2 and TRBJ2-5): GAGVSQSPSNKVTEKGKDVELRCDPISGHTALYWYRQSLGQGLEFLIYFQGNSAPDKSGLPSDRFSAERTGGSVSTLTIQRTQQEDSAVYLCASSLATDRGQETQYFGPGTRLLVL.

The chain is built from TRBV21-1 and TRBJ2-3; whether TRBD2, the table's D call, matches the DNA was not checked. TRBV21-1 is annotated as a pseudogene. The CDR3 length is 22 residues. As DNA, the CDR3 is TGTGCCAGCAGCGCCGGCGGGGGGCGCGGATCAGCGGGGGGCCCTCCCACAGATACGCAGTATTTT. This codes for CASSAGGGRGSAGGPPTDTQYF.

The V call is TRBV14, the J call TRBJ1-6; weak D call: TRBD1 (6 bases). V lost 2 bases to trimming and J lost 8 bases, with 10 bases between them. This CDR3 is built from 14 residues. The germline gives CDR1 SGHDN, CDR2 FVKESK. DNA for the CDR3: TGTGCCAGCAGCCAACGGACAGCTCATTCACCCCTCCACTTT. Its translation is CASSQRTAHSPLHF.

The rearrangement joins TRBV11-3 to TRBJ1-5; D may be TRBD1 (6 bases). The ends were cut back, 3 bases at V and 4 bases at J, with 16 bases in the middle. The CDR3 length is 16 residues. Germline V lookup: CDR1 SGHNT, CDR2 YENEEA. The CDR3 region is CASSFLRQAANQPQHF. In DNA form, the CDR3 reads TGTGCCAGCAGCTTTTTAAGACAGGCCGCTAATCAGCCCCAGCATTTT.

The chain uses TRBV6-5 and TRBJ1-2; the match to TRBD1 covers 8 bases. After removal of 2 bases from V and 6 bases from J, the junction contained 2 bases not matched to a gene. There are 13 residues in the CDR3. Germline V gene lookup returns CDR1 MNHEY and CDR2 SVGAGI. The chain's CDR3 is CASSYQGADGYTF. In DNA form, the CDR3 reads TGTGCCAGCAGTTACCAGGGGGCGGATGGCTACACCTTC.

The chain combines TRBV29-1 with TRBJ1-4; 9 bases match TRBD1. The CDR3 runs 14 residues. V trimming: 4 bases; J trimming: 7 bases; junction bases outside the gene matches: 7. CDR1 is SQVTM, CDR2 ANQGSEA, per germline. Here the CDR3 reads CSVVGGQGGEKLFF. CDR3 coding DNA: TGCAGCGTTGTGGGGGGACAGGGAGGTGAAAAACTGTTTTTT.

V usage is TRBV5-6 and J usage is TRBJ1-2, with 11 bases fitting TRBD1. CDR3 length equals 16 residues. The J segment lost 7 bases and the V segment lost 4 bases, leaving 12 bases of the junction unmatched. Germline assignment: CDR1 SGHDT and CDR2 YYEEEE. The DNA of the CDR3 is TGTGCCAGCAGCGGATCCCGGGACAGGGGGTTCGGTGGCTACACCTTC. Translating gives CASSGSRDRGFGGYTF.

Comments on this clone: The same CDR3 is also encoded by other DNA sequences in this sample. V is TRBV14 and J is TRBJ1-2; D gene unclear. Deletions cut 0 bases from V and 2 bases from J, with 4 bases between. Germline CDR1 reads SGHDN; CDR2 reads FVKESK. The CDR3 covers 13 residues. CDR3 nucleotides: TGTGCCAGCAGCCAAGATCGGAACTATGGCTACACCTTC. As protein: CASSQDRNYGYTF.

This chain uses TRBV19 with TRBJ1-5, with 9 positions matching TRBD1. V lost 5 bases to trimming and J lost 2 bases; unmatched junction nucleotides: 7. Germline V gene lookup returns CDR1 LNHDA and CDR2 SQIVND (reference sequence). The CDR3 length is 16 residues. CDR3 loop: CASSSTGGWGNQPQHF. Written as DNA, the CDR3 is TGTGCCAGTAGTTCCACAGGGGGCTGGGGCAATCAGCCCCAGCATTTT.

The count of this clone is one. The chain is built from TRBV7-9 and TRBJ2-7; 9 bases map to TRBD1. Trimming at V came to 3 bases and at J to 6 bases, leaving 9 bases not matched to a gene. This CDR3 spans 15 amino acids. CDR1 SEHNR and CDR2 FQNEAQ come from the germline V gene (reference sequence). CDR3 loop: CASSFPGTGFSEQYF. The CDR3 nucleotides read TGTGCCAGCAGCTTTCCCGGGACAGGGTTTTCCGAGCAGTACTTC.

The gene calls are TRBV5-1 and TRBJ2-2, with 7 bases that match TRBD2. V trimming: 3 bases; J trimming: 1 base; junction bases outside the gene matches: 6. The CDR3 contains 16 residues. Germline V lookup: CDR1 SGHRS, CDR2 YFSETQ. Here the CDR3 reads CASSSLADKNTGELFF. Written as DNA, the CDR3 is TGCGCCAGCAGCTCCCTAGCGGATAAGAACACCGGGGAGCTGTTTTTT.

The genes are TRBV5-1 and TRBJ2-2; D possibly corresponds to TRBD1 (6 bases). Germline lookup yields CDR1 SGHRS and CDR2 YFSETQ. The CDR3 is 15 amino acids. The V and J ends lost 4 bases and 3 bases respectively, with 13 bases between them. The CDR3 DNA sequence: TGCGCCAGCAGCCCGCGGGCAGGGGACACCGGGGAGCTGTTTTTT. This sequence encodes CASSPRAGDTGELFF.

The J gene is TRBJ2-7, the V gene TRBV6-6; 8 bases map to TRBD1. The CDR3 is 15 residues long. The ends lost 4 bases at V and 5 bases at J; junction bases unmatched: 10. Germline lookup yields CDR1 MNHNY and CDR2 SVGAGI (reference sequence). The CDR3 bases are TGTGCCAGCAGTTCTCCTTCGGGACAGGATCACGAGCAGTACTTC. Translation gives CASSSPSGQDHEQYF.

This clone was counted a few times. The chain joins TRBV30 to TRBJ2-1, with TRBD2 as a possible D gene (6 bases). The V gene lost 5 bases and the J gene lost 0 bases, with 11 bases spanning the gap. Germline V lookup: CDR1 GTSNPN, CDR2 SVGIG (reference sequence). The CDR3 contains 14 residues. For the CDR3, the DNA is TGTGCCTGGGGCTCCGGGAGCTCCTACAATGAGCAGTTCTTC. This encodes CAWGSGSSYNEQFF.

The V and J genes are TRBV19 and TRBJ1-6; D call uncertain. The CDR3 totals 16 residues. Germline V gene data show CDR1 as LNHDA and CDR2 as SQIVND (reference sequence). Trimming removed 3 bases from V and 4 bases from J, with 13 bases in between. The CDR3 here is CASSISPGMYNSPLHF. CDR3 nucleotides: TGTGCCAGTAGTATCAGCCCCGGGATGTATAATTCACCCCTCCACTTT.

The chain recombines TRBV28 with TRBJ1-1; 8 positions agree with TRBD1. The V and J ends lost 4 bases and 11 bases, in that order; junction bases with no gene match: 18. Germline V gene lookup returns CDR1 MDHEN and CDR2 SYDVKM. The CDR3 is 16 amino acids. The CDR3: CASSSQQTDRARLAFF. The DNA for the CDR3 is TGTGCCAGCAGTTCCCAACAAACGGACAGGGCTAGGTTGGCTTTCTTT.

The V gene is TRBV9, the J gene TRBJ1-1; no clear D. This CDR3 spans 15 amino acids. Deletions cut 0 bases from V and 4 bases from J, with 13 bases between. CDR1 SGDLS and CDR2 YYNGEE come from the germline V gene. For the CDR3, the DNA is TGTGCCAGCAGCGTAGTGTCTAGTGTGGCCACTGAAGCTTTCTTT. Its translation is CASSVVSSVATEAFF.

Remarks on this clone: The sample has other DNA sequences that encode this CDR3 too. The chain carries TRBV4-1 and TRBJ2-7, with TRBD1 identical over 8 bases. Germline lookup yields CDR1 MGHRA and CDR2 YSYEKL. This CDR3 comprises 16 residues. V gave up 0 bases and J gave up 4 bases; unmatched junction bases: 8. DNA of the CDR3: TGCGCCAGCAGCCAAGACGGTGGGCAGGGGGCGTACGAGCAGTACTTC. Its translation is CASSQDGGQGAYEQYF.

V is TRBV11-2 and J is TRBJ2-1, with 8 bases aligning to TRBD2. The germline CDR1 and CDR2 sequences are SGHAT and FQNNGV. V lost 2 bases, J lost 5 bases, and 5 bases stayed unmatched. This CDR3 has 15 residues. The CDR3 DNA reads TGTGCCAGCAGCTTATTTGCGGGACTAGACAATGAGCAGTTCTTC. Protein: CASSLFAGLDNEQFF.

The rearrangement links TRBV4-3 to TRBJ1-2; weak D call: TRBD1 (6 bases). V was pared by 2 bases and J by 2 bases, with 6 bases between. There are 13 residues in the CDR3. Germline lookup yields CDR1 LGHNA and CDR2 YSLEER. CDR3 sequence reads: CASSQTGNYGYTF. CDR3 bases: TGCGCCAGCAGCCAAACAGGGAACTATGGCTACACCTTC.

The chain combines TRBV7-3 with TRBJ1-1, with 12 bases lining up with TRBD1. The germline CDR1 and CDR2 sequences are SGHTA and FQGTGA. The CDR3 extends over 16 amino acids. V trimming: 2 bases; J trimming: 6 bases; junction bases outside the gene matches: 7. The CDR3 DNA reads TGTGCCAGCAGCTTAGAATCCGGGACAGGGGGCTCTGAAGCTTTCTTT. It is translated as CASSLESGTGGSEAFF.

The CDR3 nucleotides are TGTGCCAGCAGGTCTACAGGGACCAAAGCTTTCTTT. Translating gives CASRSTGTKAFF. The rearrangement links TRBV28 to TRBJ1-1, with TRBD1 as a possible D gene (6 bases). In germline, CDR1 is MDHEN, CDR2 SYDVKM. The CDR3 has 12 residues. V was shortened by 6 bases and J by 9 bases, with 14 bases between the two germline ends. The full variable domain, in which reference TRBV28 and TRBJ1-1 provide the parts outside the CDR3, is DVKVTQSSRYLVKRTGEKVFLECVQDMDHENMFWYRQDPGLGLRLIYFSYDVKMKEKGDIPEGYSVSREKKERFSLILESASTNQTSMYLCASRSTGTKAFFGQGTRLTVV.